This T cell receptor (beta chain) was sequenced for a study of CD8 T cells in Susac syndrome (dated by TCRdb to about 2019). A note on the overall study: Repertoire sequencing was used to test whether CD8+ T cell activation and differentiation in Susac syndrome was antigen driven. CD8+ T cell repertoire clonality was compared between about a dozen healthy donors, approximately 14 Susac syndrome patients and around 15 multiple sclerosis patients.

RNA was extracted using the RNeasy kit, and roughly 0.45 to 1 ug of the RNA was reverse transcribed with random hexamers. TCR beta CDR3 regions were amplified with the immunoSEQ multiplex PCR assay covering 54 Vbeta and 13 Jbeta segments. PCR amplification bias was corrected using a synthetic template baseline for primer optimization and computational correction. The published analysis was carried out like this. Reads were annotated to V, D and J genes according to IMGT and were analyzed with immunoSEQ Analyzer, with only productive sequences retained. Clonality was computed as one minus Shannon entropy normalized by log2 of the number of productive unique sequences. For each patient and control, public and private clones were evaluated among the 100 most prevalent clones. Clones were defined as Susac-specific if absent from the healthy and MS cohorts, from 1052 published viral clones and from other ImmuneACCESS disease sequences. The public sequencing data were trimmed at Q25 with fastp and processed into clonotypes with MiXCR by TCRdb, which kept only in-frame beta chains. Records with the same CDR3 protein are collapsed into one entry carrying the most frequent genes and DNA. TCRdb assigned the V and J calls; the authors' analysis was not used. The sample table shows 65,000 to 75,000 distinct CDR3 sequences, and more than 85% are seen once. Together, the top ten hold 0.2% to 0.25% of the sample.

Broad study findings and their caveats: The TCR sequencing and HLA analysis was acknowledged to have included a relatively small number of individuals.

In regard to this clonotype: Its cognate antigen has yet to be identified. Base-call qualities are not available, and no considerably larger clone is one nucleotide away.

Peripheral blood CD8+ and CD4+ T cells from healthy donors, Susac syndrome patients and multiple sclerosis patients were profiled by high-throughput TCR beta sequencing. Healthy donors were age- and sex-matched controls. CD8+ TEMRA cells were enriched by FACS, while bulk CD8+ and CD4+ T cells were purified by magnetic negative isolation. Blood was drawn into EDTA tubes, processed within 24 hours, and PBMCs were isolated by density gradient centrifugation. PBMCs destined for TCR sequencing were cryopreserved in liquid nitrogen and later thawed in a 37 °C water bath. The sorted or isolated CD4+, CD8+ and CD8+ TEMRA cells had a purity of 90% or higher. Deletion took 3 bases off V and 5 bases off J, with a span of 14 bases between the germline ends. From the germline V gene (reference sequence), CDR1 is DFQATT and CDR2 is SNEGSKA. The CDR3, from cysteine to phenylalanine, totals 14 residues. Only the CDR3 part of the read is kept: 42 bases, read in frame from the first base.

Sequenced: CD8+ T cells from PBMCs. The TCR comes from a human donor in good health. The receptor chain draws on TRBV20-1 and TRBJ2-1, with a tentative D gene TRBD2 over 6 matching bases. The nucleotide sequence reads as follows: TGCAGTGCTAGGGGACTGTTCACTCACAATGAGCAGTTCTTC. This codes for CSARGLFTHNEQFF.